This T cell receptor (beta chain) was recovered during a study of radiation and T cells in renal cell carcinoma. General study points: Without pretreatment biopsies, baseline tumor clonotype presence was undetermined. In blood, top tumor clones expanded by 2 weeks, shrinking by 4.

Time point specified: baseline pretreatment blood. Described treatment: 15 Gy SBRT to primary tumor, nephrectomy 4 weeks later. Radiation-treated patients gave blood at baseline, week 2 and week 4. Notes on this clone: Antigen specificity is unknown.

This CDR3 has 15 residues. CDR1 and CDR2 (germline): LNHNV, YYDKDF (reference sequence). V was pared by 1 base and J by 4 bases, with 13 bases between. Sequenced by immunoSEQ multiplex PCR; TCRdb stores in-frame clones only, minus some. The table shows 150,000 or so clones, with about 88% occurring only once. This material consisted of blood, taken from a patient whose treatment included radiotherapy and nephrectomy. The chain couples TRBV15 to TRBJ1-2; no firm D call. This TCR came from a woman aged 70 to 79 with renal cell carcinoma. The CDR3 DNA sequence: TGTGCCACCAGCAGAGGGGAACATCATAGCTATGGCTACACCTTC. Protein product: CATSRGEHHSYGYTF.